The clone carrying this T cell receptor beta chain was counted only a few times. The record originates from a study of blood T cell repertoires in COVID-19. J lost 2 bases, V lost 3 bases, and 9 bases had no gene match. CDR1 is SGHTA and CDR2 is FQGNSA in the germline V gene. The CDR3 is made up of 16 amino acids. This table comes from immunoSEQ multiplex PCR, and its TCRdb copy is limited to in-frame clones, with some not included. The profile shows over 200,000 clones, roughly four fifths of them singletons. The TCR comes from a woman aged 35 to 49 with acute or convalescent COVID-19. This chain uses TRBV7-2 with TRBJ2-7; the match to TRBD2 covers 8 bases. Material for sequencing was peripheral blood. As DNA, the CDR3 is TGTGCCAGCAGCTTTCAGGGCGGGGGGAACACCTACGAGCAGTACTTC. This sequence encodes CASSFQGGGNTYEQYF. The whole variable domain, remainder taken from reference TRBV7-2 and TRBJ2-7, is GAGVSQSPSNKVTEKGKDVELRCDPISGHTALYWYRQSLGQGLEFLIYFQGNSAPDKSGLPSDRFSAERTGGSVSTLTIQRTQQEDSAVYLCASSFQGGGNTYEQYFGPGTRLTVT.